This T cell receptor beta chain was recovered during a study of cytomegalovirus exposure and HLA in healthy donors (dated by TCRdb to 2016 to 2017). Looking at the study overall: According to an earlier analysis of 550 to 750 of the donors, some 180 million T cells yielded 117 million unique TCR beta sequences and around 280 Gb of sequence data. An early release that covered around 590 HLA-typed donors contained approximately 290 gigabases of sequencing data and 85 million to 100 million unique TCR sequences. Of the 398 genotyped donors, over 65% fell in the genetic ancestry cluster associated with self-reported Caucasian donors. The aim of the study was to test whether cataloging public T cell receptors could identify signatures of past pathogen exposure. Using immunosequencing, the study profiled T cell repertoires from around 680 subjects and related those repertoires to cytomegalovirus serostatus. Along with the approximately 670-subject first cohort, a separate validation cohort of more than 90 different subjects was used. The study combined high-throughput TCR immunosequencing, statistical association of individual TCRs with disease status, and machine learning to predict cytomegalovirus infection status. To study patterns of TCR occurrence, a later analysis re-analyzed previously published TCR beta repertoires from 666 donors and added high-resolution HLA genotyping. In the later analysis, no new phenotypic data were used to find candidate immune exposures; instead, reliance was placed on TCR beta sequences and their occurrence across donors. An earlier analysis of more than 450 of the donors used high-throughput TCR beta sequencing to judge whether each TCR beta V gene segment behaved as functional or pseudogenic. Alongside the repertoire data, information on donor age, sex, ethnicity and CMV serostatus was compiled. In a later genetic analysis, genome-wide SNP genotypes for about 65% of the roughly 670 donors were used, and that subset was treated as a discovery cohort. All discovery cohort repertoires had been generated using a single sequencing platform. HLA typing covered class I and class II loci at four-digit resolution. The number of donors typed differed by locus, with roughly 629-640 for A, B, C, DRB1 and DQB1, around 560 for DQA1, about 610 for DPA1, and about 450 for DPB1. Four or five DR-DQ haplotypes were handled as single units for association and clustering, since linkage in the cohort was strong. Across around 400 genotyped donors of the cohort, an average of about 240,000 unique TCR beta nucleotide sequences per donor were sequenced, and approximately 17% of those sequences were non-productive. General study outcomes and caveats: Because some donors lacked HLA typing at each locus, the association tests relied only on the typed subset. According to a later analysis, parvovirus B19, influenza, CMV and Epstein-Barr virus appeared linked to several top co-occurrence clusters. Most CMV-associated TCR beta chains appeared to be HLA-restricted in a later analysis, and the HLA associations seemed to be driven largely by CMV exposure. According to a later genetic analysis, donors in an Asian-associated ancestry cluster had fewer N-insertions in productive TCRs than the approximately 700-donor mean. In a later genetic analysis, a missense DCLRE1C variant was associated with V-gene and J-gene trimming of TCR beta chains, and the association was replicated in an independent cohort. A later analysis found that HLA-associated TCR beta chains were more clonally expanded and had lower generation probabilities than equally common non-associated chains. When HLA alleles, especially DR and DQ, strongly co-occurred, attributing TCR associations to individual alleles was difficult. The study listed over 150 TCR beta chains as associated with cytomegalovirus. In this cohort, only TCR beta chains were sequenced, and detectable features were limited by the absence of alpha or paired-chain data. Most TCR sequences were seen in very few donors, while some public TCRs were found in many individuals. Seventeen rarely observed V segments, including chromosome 9 orphons, were excluded from the earlier analysis of about 500 of the donors because counts were too low. A further reported finding was that TCR beta sequences accurately predicted the HLA-A and HLA-B alleles for most subjects in the first cohort. It was suggested by the authors that the approach could potentially be generalized to other disease states and immunological phenotypes. Sequencing depth was assumed to be roughly uniform across donors in the presence/absence analyses, though that assumption may not hold. The 87-base-pair reads could not distinguish some IMGT-functional V segments, including TRBV6-2 and TRBV6-3, so those segments were excluded. The only immune exposure information available for the cohort was CMV serostatus. The classifier was reported to diagnose cytomegalovirus status with high specificity and sensitivity in both the original cohort and the validation cohort. In an earlier analysis of about 540 of the donors, most TCR beta V segments were observed in productive rearrangements about 90% or about 30% of the time, broadly matching IMGT annotations. The sequencing pipeline was judged likely to have produced a cluster of highly shared sequence variants as a technical artifact. A few of the identified cytomegalovirus-associated TCR beta chains were confirmed in vitro to be specific for cytomegalovirus antigens. Correlated functional status among segregating V segments might reflect linkage disequilibrium, but an unknown experimental factor could not be ruled out. At a false discovery rate of 0.05, a later analysis linked 16,951 TCR beta sequences to specific HLA alleles. In a later analysis, TCR association rates were found to vary across HLA loci, with the most associated TCRs seen for DRB1 alleles and the fewest for HLA-C alleles.

The method behind the library was the immunoSEQ multiplex PCR assay. For the multiplex PCR, a mixture combining 60 forward primers for TCR Vbeta segments and 13 reverse primers for TCR Jbeta segments was used. A multiplex PCR assay on genomic DNA amplified the CDR3 region of rearranged TCR beta genes. The Illumina HiSeq System was used to sequence the amplified TCR beta libraries as 87-base-pair reads. Per the authors' processing: In a later analysis, 77 million or so unique TCR beta chains were counted across the roughly 610 repertoires, and roughly 11 million of these chains were shared by at least two donors. A nearest-neighbor algorithm error-corrected the raw reads and collapsed the reads into unique sequences, merging closely related sequences to remove PCR and sequencing errors. V, D and J gene segments were assigned by aligning CDR3 sequences to IMGT reference sequences. Each retained sequence needed at least a six-nucleotide match to both a V gene segment and a J gene segment. A rearrangement counted as productive if the CDR3 had no stop codons and remained in frame with V and J, and every other rearrangement counted as non-productive. CDR3 was defined according to IMGT convention as the region running from the second conserved V-encoded cysteine to the conserved J-encoded phenylalanine. In an earlier analysis of approximately 590 of the donors, sequences lacking an unambiguous match to a single V gene segment were excluded. An earlier analysis of fewer than 750 of the donors classified V segments as functional when productive rearrangements were above 56.7% and as segregating when the standard deviation between donors was above 5%. To diagnose cytomegalovirus status from the catalog of TCR beta chain sequences, a statistical classification framework was built. In a later analysis, V and J genes were assigned by comparing TCR nucleotide sequences against IMGT/GENE-DB human TR gene sequences. A later analysis assigned CDR3 sequences and most-parsimonious VDJ recombination scenarios with the TCRdist pipeline. In a later analysis, every TCR beta chain was defined by the combination of its CDR3 amino acid sequence and its V-gene family, and reads without a unique V-gene family were dropped. As a way to deal with suspected cross-contamination and a sequencing artifact, a later analysis dropped 450 to 600 nucleotide sequences that were highly shared and had low generation probability. In a later analysis, a clonal expansion index for each public chain was calculated from normalized within-repertoire ranks of inferred template counts. In a later analysis, generation probabilities were computed with a VDJ recombination model fitted to out-of-frame rearrangements, and the resulting probabilities were checked against IGoR. In a later analysis, hypergeometric tests were used to score TCR-TCR, TCR-HLA and TCR-CMV co-occurrence, with a repertoire-size bias correction applied to TCR pairs. False discovery rates were estimated in a later analysis by permuting HLA or CMV assignments 20 times. In a later analysis, co-occurring TCRs were grouped using DBSCAN, with TCRdist sequence similarity added in when clustering inside HLA-allele-positive subsets. Repertoires with fewer than 30,000 or more than 120,000 public chains, plus five repertoires with anomalous nucleotide sharing, were excluded from co-occurrence clustering. TCRdb took this table from immuneACCESS and kept in-frame rearrangements with V and J called. Such tables lack part of the clones; where checked against another copy, unresolved V genes explain under half of the gap, and the rest is unexplained. V and J calls plus clone size are reproduced from that table; the DNA served to infer D and trimming. The sample data list about 130,000 clones, and around four fifths of these were observed just once. More than 1.5% of the sample is held by the ten biggest clonotypes.

CDR3 length: 13 amino acids, cysteine to phenylalanine. The CDR3 DNA has 39 bases and is translated from base 1. Relative to germline, V is 5 bases shorter and J is 2 bases shorter, with 9 bases between their ends. Reading the germline V gene (reference sequence) gives CDR1 SEHNR and CDR2 FQNEAQ. The cohort comprised some 680 healthy bone marrow donors. All cohort members were sampled while nominally healthy, although unrecorded immune exposures were likely present. The donor was CMV seronegative and belonged to the group of roughly 330 seronegative cohort members. A peripheral blood sample was provided by each donor, and peripheral blood mononuclear cells were used for TCR beta sequencing. The Qiagen DNeasy Blood Extraction Kit was used to extract genomic DNA from the blood cell samples. Worth noting for this clone: Its binding antigen is unknown. No per-base quality is available; no much larger clone lies one base away.

Rearrangement joined TRBV7-9 to TRBJ1-1; there is no confident call for the D gene. The specimen sequenced was PBMCs. The source of this sequence is a man aged 40-49 years in good health and CMV-seronegative. CDR3 protein: CASSVTVNTEAFF. The bases are TGTGCCAGCAGCGTTACAGTTAACACTGAAGCTTTCTTT.